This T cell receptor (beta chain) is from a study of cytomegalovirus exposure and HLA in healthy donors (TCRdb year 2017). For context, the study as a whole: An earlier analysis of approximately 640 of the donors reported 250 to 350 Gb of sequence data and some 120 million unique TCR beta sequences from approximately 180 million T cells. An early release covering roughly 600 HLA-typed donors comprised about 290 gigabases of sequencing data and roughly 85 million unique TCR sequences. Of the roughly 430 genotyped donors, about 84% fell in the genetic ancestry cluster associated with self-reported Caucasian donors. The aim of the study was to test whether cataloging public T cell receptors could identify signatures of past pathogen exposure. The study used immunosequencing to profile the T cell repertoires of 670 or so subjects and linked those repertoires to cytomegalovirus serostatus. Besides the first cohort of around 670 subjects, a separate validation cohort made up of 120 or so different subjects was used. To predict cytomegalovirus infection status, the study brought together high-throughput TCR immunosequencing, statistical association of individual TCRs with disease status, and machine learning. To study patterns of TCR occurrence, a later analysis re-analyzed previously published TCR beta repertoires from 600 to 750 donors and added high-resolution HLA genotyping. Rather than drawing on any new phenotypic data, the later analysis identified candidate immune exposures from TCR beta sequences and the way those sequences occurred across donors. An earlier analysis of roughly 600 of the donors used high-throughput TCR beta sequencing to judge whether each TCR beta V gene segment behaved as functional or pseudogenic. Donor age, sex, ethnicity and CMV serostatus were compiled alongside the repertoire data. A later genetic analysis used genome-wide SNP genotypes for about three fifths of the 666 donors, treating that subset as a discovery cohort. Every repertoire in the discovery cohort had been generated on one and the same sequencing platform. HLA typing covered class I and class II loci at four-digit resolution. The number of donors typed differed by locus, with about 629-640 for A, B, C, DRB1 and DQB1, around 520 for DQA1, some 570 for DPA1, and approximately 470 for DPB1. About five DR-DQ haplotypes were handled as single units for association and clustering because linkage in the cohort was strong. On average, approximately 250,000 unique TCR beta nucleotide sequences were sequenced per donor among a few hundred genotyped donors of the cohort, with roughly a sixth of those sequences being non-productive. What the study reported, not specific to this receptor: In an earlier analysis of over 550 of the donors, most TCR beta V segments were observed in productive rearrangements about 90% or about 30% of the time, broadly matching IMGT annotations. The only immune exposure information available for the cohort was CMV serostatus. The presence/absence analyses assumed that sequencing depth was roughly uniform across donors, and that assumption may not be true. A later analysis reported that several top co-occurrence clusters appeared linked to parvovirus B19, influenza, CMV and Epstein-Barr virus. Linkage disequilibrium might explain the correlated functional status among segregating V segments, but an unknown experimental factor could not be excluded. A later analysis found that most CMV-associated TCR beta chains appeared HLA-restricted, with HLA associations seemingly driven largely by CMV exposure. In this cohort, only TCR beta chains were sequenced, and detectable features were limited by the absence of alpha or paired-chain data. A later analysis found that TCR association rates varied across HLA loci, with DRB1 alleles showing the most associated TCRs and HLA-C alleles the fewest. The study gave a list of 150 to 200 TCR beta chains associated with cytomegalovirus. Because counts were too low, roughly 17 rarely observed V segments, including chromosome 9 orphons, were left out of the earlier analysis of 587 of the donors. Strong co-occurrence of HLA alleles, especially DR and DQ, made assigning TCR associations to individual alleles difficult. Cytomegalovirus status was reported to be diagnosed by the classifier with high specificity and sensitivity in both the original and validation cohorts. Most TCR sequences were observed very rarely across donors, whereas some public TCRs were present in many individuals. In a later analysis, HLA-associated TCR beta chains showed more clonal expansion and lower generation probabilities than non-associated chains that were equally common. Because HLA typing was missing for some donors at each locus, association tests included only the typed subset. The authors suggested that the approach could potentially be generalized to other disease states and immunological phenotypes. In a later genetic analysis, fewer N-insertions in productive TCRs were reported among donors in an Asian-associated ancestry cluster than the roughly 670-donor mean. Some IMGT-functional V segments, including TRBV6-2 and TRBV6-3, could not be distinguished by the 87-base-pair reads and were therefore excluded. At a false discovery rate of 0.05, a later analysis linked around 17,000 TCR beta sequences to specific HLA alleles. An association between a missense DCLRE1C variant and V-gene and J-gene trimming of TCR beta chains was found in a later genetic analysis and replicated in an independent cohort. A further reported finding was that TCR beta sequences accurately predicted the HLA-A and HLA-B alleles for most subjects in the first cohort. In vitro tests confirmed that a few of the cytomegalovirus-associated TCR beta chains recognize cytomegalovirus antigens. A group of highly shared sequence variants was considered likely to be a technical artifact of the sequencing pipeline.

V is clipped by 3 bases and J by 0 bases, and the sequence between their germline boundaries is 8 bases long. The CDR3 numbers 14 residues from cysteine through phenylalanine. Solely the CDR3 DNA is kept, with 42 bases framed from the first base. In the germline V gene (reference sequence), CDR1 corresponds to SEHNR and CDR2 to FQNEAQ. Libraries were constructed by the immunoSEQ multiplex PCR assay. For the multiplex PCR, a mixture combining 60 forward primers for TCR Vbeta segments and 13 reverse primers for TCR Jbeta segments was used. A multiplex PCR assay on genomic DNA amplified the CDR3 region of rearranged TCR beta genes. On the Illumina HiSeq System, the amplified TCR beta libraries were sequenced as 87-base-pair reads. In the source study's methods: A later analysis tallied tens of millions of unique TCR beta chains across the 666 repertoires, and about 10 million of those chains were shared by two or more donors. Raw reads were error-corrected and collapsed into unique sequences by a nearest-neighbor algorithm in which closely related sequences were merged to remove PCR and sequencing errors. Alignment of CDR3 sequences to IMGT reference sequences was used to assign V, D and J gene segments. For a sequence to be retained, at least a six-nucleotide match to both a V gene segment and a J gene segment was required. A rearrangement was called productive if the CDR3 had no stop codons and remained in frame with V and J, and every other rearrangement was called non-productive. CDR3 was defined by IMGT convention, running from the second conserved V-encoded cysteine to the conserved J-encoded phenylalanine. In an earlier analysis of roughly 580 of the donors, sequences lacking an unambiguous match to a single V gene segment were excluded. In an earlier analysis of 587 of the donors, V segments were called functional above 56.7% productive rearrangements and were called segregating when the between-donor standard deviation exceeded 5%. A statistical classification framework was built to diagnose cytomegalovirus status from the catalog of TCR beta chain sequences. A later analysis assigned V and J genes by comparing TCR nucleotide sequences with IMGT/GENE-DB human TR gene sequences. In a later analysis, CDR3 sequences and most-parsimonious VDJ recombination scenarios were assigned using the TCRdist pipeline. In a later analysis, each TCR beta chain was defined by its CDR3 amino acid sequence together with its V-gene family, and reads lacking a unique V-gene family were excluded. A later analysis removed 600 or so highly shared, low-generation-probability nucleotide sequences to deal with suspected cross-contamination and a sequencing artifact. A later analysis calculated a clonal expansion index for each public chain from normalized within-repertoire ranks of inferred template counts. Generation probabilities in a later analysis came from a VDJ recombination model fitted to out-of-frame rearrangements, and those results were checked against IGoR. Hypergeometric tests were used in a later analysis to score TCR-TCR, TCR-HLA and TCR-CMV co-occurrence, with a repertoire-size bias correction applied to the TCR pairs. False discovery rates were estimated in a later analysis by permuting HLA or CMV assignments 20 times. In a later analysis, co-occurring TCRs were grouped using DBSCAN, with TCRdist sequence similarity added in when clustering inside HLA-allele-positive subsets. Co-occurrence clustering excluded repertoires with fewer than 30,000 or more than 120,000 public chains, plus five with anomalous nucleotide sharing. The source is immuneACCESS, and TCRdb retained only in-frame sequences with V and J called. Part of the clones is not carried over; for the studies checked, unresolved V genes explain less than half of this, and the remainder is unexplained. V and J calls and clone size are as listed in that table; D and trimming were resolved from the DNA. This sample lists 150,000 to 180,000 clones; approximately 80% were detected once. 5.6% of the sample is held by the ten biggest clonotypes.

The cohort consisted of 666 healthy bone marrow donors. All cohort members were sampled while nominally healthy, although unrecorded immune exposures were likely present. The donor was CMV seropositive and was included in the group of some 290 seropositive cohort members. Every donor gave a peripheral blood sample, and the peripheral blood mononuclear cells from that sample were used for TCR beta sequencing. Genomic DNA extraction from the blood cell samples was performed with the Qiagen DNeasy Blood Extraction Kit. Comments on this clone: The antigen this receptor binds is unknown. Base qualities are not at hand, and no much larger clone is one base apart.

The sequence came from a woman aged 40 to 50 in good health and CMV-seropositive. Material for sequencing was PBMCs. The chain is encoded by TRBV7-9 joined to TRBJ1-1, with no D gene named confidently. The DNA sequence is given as TGTGCCAGCAGCTTTGTAGATATGAACACTGAAGCTTTCTTT. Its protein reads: CASSFVDMNTEAFF.